These 30 T cell receptor beta chains share one sample of origin, sequenced in a study of regulatory T cells in long-lasting Graves disease. Arm-PCR with iRepertoire HTBI primers amplified the CDR3 regions for these TCR beta libraries. Using its own MiXCR run on the multiplex PCR reads, TCRdb lists one record per CDR3 protein. The sample has under 450,000 distinct CDR3 sequences; around 16% are singletons. This sample's time point: newly diagnosed GD, antithyroid drugs for less than 3 months. Extracted PBMC RNA gave rise to the TCR library. These same data were also listed under a study on T cells in Graves' hyperthyroidism and ophthalmopathy.

Here the sequenced sample was peripheral blood mononuclear cells (PBMCs), taken at new diagnosis, from a patient treated with antithyroid drugs. The receptors stem from a woman aged 18-35 years with Graves disease.

This clonotype was recorded many times. This chain links TRBV27 with TRBJ1-1, with a possible D match to TRBD1 (6 bases). Trimming stripped 5 bases from V and 5 bases from J, with 12 bases between. The CDR3 spans 13 residues. Looked up from germline, CDR1 is MNHEY and CDR2 is SMNVEV (reference sequence). The CDR3 DNA sequence: TGTGCCAGCAGTCACCAGGGGAGTACTGAAGCTTTCTTT. This encodes CASSHQGSTEAFF.

The chain employs TRBV4-2 and TRBJ2-1; tentatively, D is TRBD1 or TRBD2 (6 bases each). This CDR3 spans 16 amino acids. The V gene's germline CDR1 is LGHNA and CDR2 YNFKEQ. V dropped 4 bases and J dropped 8 bases, with 21 bases sitting between them. The CDR3 DNA reads as TGTGCCAGCAGCCCTGGAGGGAACAGGGTGCCGGATGAGCAGTTCTTC. It is translated as CASSPGGNRVPDEQFF.

The rearrangement links TRBV28 to TRBJ2-7; 7 nucleotides line up with TRBD2. Trimming at V came to 8 bases and at J to 6 bases, leaving 16 bases not matched to a gene. The CDR3 has 15 amino acids. Germline V gene lookup returns CDR1 MDHEN and CDR2 SYDVKM. The CDR3, as DNA: TGTGCCAGCTACCGCCGGGGGGAGGGGAAAGGCGAGCAGTACTTC. This translates into CASYRRGEGKGEQYF.

This clonotype was counted at least ten times. The gene calls are TRBV18 and TRBJ1-1; a weak D match, TRBD1 (6 bases). Per the germline V gene, CDR1 is KGHSH and CDR2 is LQKENI. The CDR3 sequence is 15 residues long. Trimming shortened V by 4 bases and J by 1 base, and 13 bases separated the two germline ends. CDR3 region: CASSLSGGQNTEAFF. In nucleotides, the CDR3 is TGTGCCAGCTCACTAAGTGGGGGACAGAACACTGAAGCTTTCTTT.

This clonotype was counted between two and nine times. This rearrangement joins TRBV7-9 to TRBJ1-1; D ambiguous. The CDR3 is made up of 15 amino acids. V was cut by 5 bases and J by 0 bases, with 13 bases left in between. Per germline, CDR1 SEHNR and CDR2 FQNEAQ (reference sequence). CDR3 sequence: CASSRTGPMNTEAFF. CDR3 DNA sequence: TGTGCCAGCAGCCGAACCGGGCCTATGAACACTGAAGCTTTCTTT.

Ten or more counts support this clonotype. The CDR3 spells CASSLGLPGAYPNTGELFF. The CDR3 nucleotides are TGCGCCAGCAGCTTGGGATTGCCAGGCGCCTACCCAAACACCGGGGAGCTGTTTTTT. This chain uses TRBV5-1 with TRBJ2-2, with unresolved D. This CDR3 region has 19 residues. Deletions cut 0 bases from V and 2 bases from J, with 20 bases between. Germline-derived CDR1 and CDR2 are SGHRS and YFSETQ.

V and J are TRBV9 and TRBJ2-7, with 8 bases lining up with TRBD1. Germline loops: CDR1 SGDLS, CDR2 YYNGEE. The J segment lost 6 bases and the V segment lost 0 bases, leaving 8 bases of the junction unmatched. The CDR3 is made up of 15 amino acids. CDR3 nucleotides: TGTGCCAGCAGCGTAGGTCAGGGGGCTTACTGCGAGCAGTACTTC. As protein: CASSVGQGAYCEQYF. The full variable domain, with the rest looked up from reference TRBV9 and TRBJ2-7, is DSGVTQTPKHLITATGQRVTLRCSPRSGDLSVYWYQQSLDQGLQFLIQYYNGEERAKGNILERFSAQQFPDLHSELNLSSLELGDSALYFCASSVGQGAYCEQYFGPGTRLTVT.

This clonotype came up many times. The chain links TRBV18 to TRBJ1-1; tentatively, D is TRBD1 (5 bases). Germline V gene lookup returns CDR1 KGHSH and CDR2 LQKENI. This CDR3 comprises 15 residues. V lost 0 bases, J lost 2 bases, and 10 bases lay in between. CDR3: CASSPPGGVNTEAFF. DNA for the CDR3: TGTGCCAGCTCACCACCGGGGGGGGTAAACACTGAAGCTTTCTTT.

V gene TRBV19 combines with J gene TRBJ2-1, with 11 bases fitting TRBD2. After removal of 3 bases from V and 0 bases from J, the junction contained 4 bases not matched to a gene. This CDR3 spans 17 amino acids. Germline CDR1 reads LNHDA; CDR2 reads SQIVND (reference sequence). For the CDR3, the DNA is TGTGCCAGTAGTATCAGACTAGCGGGGAGCTCCTACAATGAGCAGTTCTTC. Protein sequence: CASSIRLAGSSYNEQFF.

This clonotype has only one observation. This chain joins TRBV6-1 and TRBJ2-6; unclear D gene. CDR1 is MNHNS and CDR2 is SASEGT in the germline V gene. CDR3 length: 15 residues. V lost 3 bases to trimming and J lost 3 bases, with 9 bases between them. The CDR3: CASSDTRFGANVLTF. In DNA, the CDR3 is TGTGCCAGCAGTGATACTCGTTTTGGGGCCAACGTCCTGACTTTC.

The sample holds many counts of this clonotype. V and J are TRBV10-3 and TRBJ2-3; possibly TRBD1 or TRBD2 for D (5 bases each). Germline CDR1 is ENHRY and CDR2 is SYGVKD. The V end was cut by 1 base, the J end by 3 bases, with 14 bases between. The CDR3 has 16 residues. CDR3 DNA: TGTGCCATCAGTGAGTACCTCCGGGACGCAACAGATACGCAGTATTTT. Its protein product is CAISEYLRDATDTQYF.

This clonotype turned up a few times. The rearrangement uses TRBV19 and TRBJ1-6; 8 bases align to TRBD1. Germline loops: CDR1 LNHDA, CDR2 SQIVND (reference sequence). The CDR3 has 14 amino acids. V shed 7 bases and J 10 bases; nucleotides not matched to a gene: 9. CDR3 nucleotide sequence: TGTGCCAGTACCCCGACAGGGGTCAGGTCACCCCTCCACTTT. This encodes CASTPTGVRSPLHF.

This clonotype has ten or more counts. The V and J genes are TRBV12-3 or TRBV12-4 and TRBJ2-7; weak D call: TRBD2 (5 bases). Trimming shortened V by 5 bases and J by 4 bases, and 9 bases separated the two germline ends. The CDR3 has 12 residues. CDR3 loop: CASSPRGYEQYF. The CDR3, as DNA: TGTGCCAGCAGTCCTCGGGGATACGAGCAGTACTTC.

The V call is TRBV19, the J call TRBJ1-1; possible D gene TRBD1, 5 bases. V gave up 1 base and J gave up 5 bases, with 11 bases separating them. The CDR3 spans 14 residues. The germline CDR1 and CDR2 sequences are LNHDA and SQIVND (reference sequence). The CDR3 nucleotides are TGTGCCAGTAGTATAGGCCCAGGGACTACTGAAGCTTTCTTT. Protein: CASSIGPGTTEAFF.

This clonotype showed up just a few times. V usage is TRBV7-8 and J usage is TRBJ2-3; a possible D gene is TRBD2 (5 bases). The CDR3 runs 14 residues. Deletions cut 0 bases from V and 6 bases from J, with 10 bases between. Germline loops: CDR1 SGHVS, CDR2 FQNEAQ. The CDR3 is CASSLAGVSDTQYF. In DNA, the CDR3 is TGTGCCAGCAGCTTAGCGGGAGTTTCGGATACGCAGTATTTT.

This clonotype occurred many times. The chain carries TRBV5-1 and TRBJ2-7; 13 bases map to TRBD2. V gave up 5 bases and J gave up 6 bases; unmatched junction bases: 14. Germline CDR1 is SGHRS and CDR2 is YFSETQ. The CDR3 length is 17 residues. The CDR3 sequence: CASSSGLAGDGWGEQYF. CDR3 nucleotide sequence: TGCGCCAGCAGTTCCGGACTAGCGGGAGACGGTTGGGGCGAGCAGTACTTC.

This clonotype was recorded many times. CDR3: CASNRDRGPGELFF. The CDR3 region has the DNA TGTGCCAGCAACCGGGACAGGGGGCCCGGGGAGCTGTTTTTT. This sequence joins TRBV12-3 or TRBV12-4 and TRBJ2-2; 12 nucleotides align to TRBD1. Trimming took 7 bases from V and 6 from J; bases not matched to a gene: 3. The CDR3 is made up of 14 amino acids.

This clonotype has at least ten counts. The chain links TRBV3-1 to TRBJ2-5; 12 bases are shared with TRBD2. V was pared by 2 bases and J by 5 bases, with 6 bases of the junction left unmatched. This CDR3 has 16 residues. Germline CDR1 is LGHDT and CDR2 is YNNKEL (reference sequence). The CDR3 loop is CASSQLAGGPRETQYF. CDR3 in DNA: TGTGCCAGCAGCCAACTAGCGGGGGGGCCGCGGGAGACCCAGTACTTC.

This clonotype appeared a few times. The rearrangement uses TRBV6-1 and TRBJ1-1; D unresolved. There are 12 residues in the CDR3. Germline assignment: CDR1 MNHNS and CDR2 SASEGT. Deletions cut 2 bases from V and 10 bases from J, with 11 bases between. CDR3 protein: CASSEWREGAFF. The CDR3 nucleotides read TGTGCCAGCAGTGAATGGAGGGAGGGAGCTTTCTTT.

This chain links TRBV12-3 or TRBV12-4 with TRBJ2-1, with 11 bases identical to TRBD1. The CDR3 totals 15 residues. V trimming: 3 bases; J trimming: 8 bases; junction bases outside the gene matches: 6. CDR3: CASSLSGDRGDEQFF. The CDR3 DNA reads as TGTGCCAGCAGTTTGAGCGGGGACAGGGGGGATGAGCAGTTCTTC.

V usage is TRBV4-1 and J usage is TRBJ2-7; TRBD2 agrees at 8 bases. Trimming took 0 bases from V and 3 from J; bases not matched to a gene: 7. Germline V gene sequence: CDR1 MGHRA, CDR2 YSYEKL. The CDR3 loop spans 16 amino acids. The CDR3 nucleotides are TGCGCCAGCAGCCAAGATAGGGGACTAGTATACTACGAGCAGTACTTC. Amino acid sequence: CASSQDRGLVYYEQYF.

At least ten counts were recorded for this clonotype. The chain combines TRBV6-2 or TRBV6-3 with TRBJ2-7, with 10 nucleotides matching TRBD1. Looked up from germline, CDR1 is MNHEY and CDR2 is SVGEGT. The CDR3 sequence is 15 residues long. The V and J ends lost 5 bases and 5 bases, in that order; junction bases with no gene match: 9. DNA for the CDR3: TGTGCCAGCAGTGAGGGGACAGGGGAATACAACGAGCAGTACTTC. Translated: CASSEGTGEYNEQYF.

Ten or more counts support this clonotype. The J gene is TRBJ1-1, the V gene TRBV11-2; TRBD1 agrees at 8 bases. The CDR3 runs 13 residues. CDR1 and CDR2 from the germline V gene are SGHAT and FQNNGV. V trimming: 5 bases; J trimming: 6 bases; junction bases outside the gene matches: 5. In DNA, the CDR3 is TGTGCCAGCAGCATCGACAGGGGATCTGAAGCTTTCTTT. Its translation: CASSIDRGSEAFF. The whole variable domain, filled in from reference TRBV11-2 and TRBJ1-1, reads EAGVAQSPRYKIIEKRQSVAFWCNPISGHATLYWYQQILGQGPKLLIQFQNNGVVDDSQLPKDRFSAERLKGVDSTLKIQPAKLEDSAVYLCASSIDRGSEAFFGQGTRLTVV.

This clonotype appeared a few times. The CDR3 loop is CASSRQREGQLREQFF. In DNA form, the CDR3 reads TGTGCCAGCAGTCGTCAGCGGGAGGGCCAATTACGTGAGCAGTTCTTC. The rearrangement joins TRBV6-1 to TRBJ2-1; 10 positions agree with TRBD2. The germline gives CDR1 MNHNS, CDR2 SASEGT. The J segment lost 9 bases and the V segment lost 5 bases, leaving 13 bases of the junction unmatched. This CDR3 is 16 amino acids long.

This clonotype was picked up many times. The V and J genes are TRBV2 and TRBJ2-1; no definite D call. V lost 6 bases and J lost 3, with 6 bases in between. Germline V CDR1 and CDR2: SNHLY, FYNNEI. The CDR3 is made up of 12 amino acids. This CDR3 reads CASRYSYNEQFF. CDR3 sequence (DNA): TGTGCCAGCAGATACAGCTACAATGAGCAGTTCTTC.

This clonotype was recorded many times. The rearrangement links TRBV6-2 or TRBV6-3 to TRBJ1-1, with a tentative D call TRBD1 (5 bases). The V end lost 5 bases, the J end lost 0 bases, and 13 bases lay between the germline ends. The length of the CDR3 is 15 residues. Germline CDR1 MNHEY, CDR2 SVGEGT. The CDR3 DNA reads as TGTGCCAGCAGTACCTACGGGACCATGAACACTGAAGCTTTCTTT. Translating gives CASSTYGTMNTEAFF.

This clonotype was counted at least ten times. The J gene is TRBJ2-7, the V gene TRBV18; TRBD1 agrees at 7 bases. The CDR3 length is 15 residues. J gave up 7 bases and V 1 base, and 10 bases lay outside the gene matches. Per germline, CDR1 KGHSH and CDR2 LQKENI. DNA for the CDR3: TGTGCCAGCTCACCACTGATGACAGGGACCTGGGAGCAGTACTTC. Its translation is CASSPLMTGTWEQYF.

The rearrangement uses TRBV28 and TRBJ2-1; D may be TRBD1 or TRBD2 (6 bases each). V lost 3 bases to trimming and J lost 9 bases, with 18 bases between them. Germline CDR1 MDHEN, CDR2 SYDVKM. This CDR3 is built from 15 residues. The CDR3 region has the DNA TGTGCCAGCAGTTTGCGGACCAGGGGAGCGGGTGAGCAGTTCTTC. Translating gives CASSLRTRGAGEQFF.

This clonotype was recorded at least ten times. This chain connects TRBV3-1 to TRBJ1-3; D may be TRBD1 (5 bases). Germline assignment: CDR1 LGHDT and CDR2 YNNKEL (reference sequence). V dropped 1 base and J dropped 9 bases, with 13 bases sitting between them. This CDR3 comprises 14 residues. The CDR3 coding sequence is TGTGCCAGCAGCCAAGGGGGACTGCCCGGCACCATATATTTT. Encoded protein: CASSQGGLPGTIYF. The full variable domain, in which reference TRBV3-1 and TRBJ1-3 provide the parts outside the CDR3, is DTAVSQTPKYLVTQMGNDKSIKCEQNLGHDTMYWYKQDSKKFLKIMFSYNNKELIINETVPNRFSPKSPDKAHLNLHINSLELGDSAVYFCASSQGGLPGTIYFGEGSWLTVV.

This clonotype was found many times. V and J are TRBV28 and TRBJ1-1; D is undetermined. CDR1 is MDHEN and CDR2 is SYDVKM in the germline V gene. The CDR3 is 13 residues long. Between the trimmed V and J ends, which lost 2 bases and 6 bases, there was a span of 10 bases. CDR3 nucleotides: TGTGCCAGCAGTTTACCTAAGGGAGCTGAAGCTTTCTTT. Amino acids: CASSLPKGAEAFF.